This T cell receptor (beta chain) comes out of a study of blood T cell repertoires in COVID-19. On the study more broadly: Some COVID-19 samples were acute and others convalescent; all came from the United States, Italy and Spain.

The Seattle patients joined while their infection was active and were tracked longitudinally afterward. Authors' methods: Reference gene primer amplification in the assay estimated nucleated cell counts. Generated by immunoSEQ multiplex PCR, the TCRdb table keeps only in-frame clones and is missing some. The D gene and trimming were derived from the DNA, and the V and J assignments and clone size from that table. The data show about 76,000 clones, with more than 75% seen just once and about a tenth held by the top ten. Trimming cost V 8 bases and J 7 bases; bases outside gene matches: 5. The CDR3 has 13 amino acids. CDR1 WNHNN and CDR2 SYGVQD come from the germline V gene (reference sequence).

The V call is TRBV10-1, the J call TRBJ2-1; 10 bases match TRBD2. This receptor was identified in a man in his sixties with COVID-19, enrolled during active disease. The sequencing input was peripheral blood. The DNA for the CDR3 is TGCGCCAGCCAAGCGGGAGGGCCTAATGAGCAGTTCTTC. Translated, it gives CASQAGGPNEQFF.